A selection of T cell receptor beta chains follows, all from one sample in a study of T cell changes during pregnancy in multiple sclerosis. Only in-frame clones appear in the TCRdb table, and some are missing; sequencing was by immunoSEQ multiplex PCR. The sample lists 43,000 or so clones, just over 90% occurring once. The source material was PBMCs (not recorded whether the cells were cultured). All receptors derive from a female donor with multiple sclerosis, enrolled in a pregnancy study. Each CDR3 is given with its conserved first and last residue. Fields, in order: V gene, J gene, CDR3 protein.

V: TRBV2
J: TRBJ2-6
CDR3: CASSGGLYSGANVLTF

V: TRBV4-2
J: TRBJ2-3
CDR3: CASSPGQGDTDTQYF

V: TRBV28
J: TRBJ2-2
CDR3: CASSNGQGWAGELFF

V: TRBV2
J: TRBJ1-1
CDR3: CASSVGDTEAFF

V: TRBV5-1
J: TRBJ2-1
CDR3: CASRLGTGGNEQFF

V: TRBV6-1
J: TRBJ2-2
CDR3: CASTASGTTGELFF

V: TRBV7-9
J: TRBJ2-2
CDR3: CASSLVGGPGTGELFF

V: TRBV28
J: TRBJ2-7
CDR3: CASSFLTEGPYEQYF

V: TRBV27
J: TRBJ2-1
CDR3: CASSLLGGFPSYNEQFF

V: TRBV10-3
J: TRBJ1-1
CDR3: CAINRGTEVAEAFF

V: TRBV13
J: TRBJ1-5
CDR3: CASSLGTGDLFGQHF

V: TRBV28
J: TRBJ2-7
CDR3: CASSWGAVGEQYF

V: TRBV11-2
J: TRBJ1-1
CDR3: CASTISLRNTEAFF

V: TRBV28
J: TRBJ2-3
CDR3: CASVSGGSTDTQYF

V: TRBV12-2
J: TRBJ2-7
CDR3: CASRLEPSGGYDSYEQYF

V: TRBV7-9
J: TRBJ1-1
CDR3: CASSSVGAVNTEAFF

V: TRBV5-1
J: TRBJ2-3
CDR3: CASSLDGAITDTQYF